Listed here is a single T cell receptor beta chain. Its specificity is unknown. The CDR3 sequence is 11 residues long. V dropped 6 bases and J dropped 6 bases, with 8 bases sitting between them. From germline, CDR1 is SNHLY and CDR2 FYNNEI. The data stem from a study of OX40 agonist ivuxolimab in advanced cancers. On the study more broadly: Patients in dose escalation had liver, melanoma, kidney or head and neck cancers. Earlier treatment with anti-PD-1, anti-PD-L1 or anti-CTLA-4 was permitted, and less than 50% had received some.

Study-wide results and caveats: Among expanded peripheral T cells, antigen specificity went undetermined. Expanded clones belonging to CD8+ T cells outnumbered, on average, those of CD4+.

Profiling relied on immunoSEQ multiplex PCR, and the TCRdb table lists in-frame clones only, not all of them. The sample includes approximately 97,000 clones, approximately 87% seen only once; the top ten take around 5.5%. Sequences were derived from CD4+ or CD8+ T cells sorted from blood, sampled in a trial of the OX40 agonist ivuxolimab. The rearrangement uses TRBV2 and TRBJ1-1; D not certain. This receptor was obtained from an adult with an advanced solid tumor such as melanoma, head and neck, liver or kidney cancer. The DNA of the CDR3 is TGTGCCAGCAGAGAGAAATCTGAAGCTTTCTTT. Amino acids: CASREKSEAFF.